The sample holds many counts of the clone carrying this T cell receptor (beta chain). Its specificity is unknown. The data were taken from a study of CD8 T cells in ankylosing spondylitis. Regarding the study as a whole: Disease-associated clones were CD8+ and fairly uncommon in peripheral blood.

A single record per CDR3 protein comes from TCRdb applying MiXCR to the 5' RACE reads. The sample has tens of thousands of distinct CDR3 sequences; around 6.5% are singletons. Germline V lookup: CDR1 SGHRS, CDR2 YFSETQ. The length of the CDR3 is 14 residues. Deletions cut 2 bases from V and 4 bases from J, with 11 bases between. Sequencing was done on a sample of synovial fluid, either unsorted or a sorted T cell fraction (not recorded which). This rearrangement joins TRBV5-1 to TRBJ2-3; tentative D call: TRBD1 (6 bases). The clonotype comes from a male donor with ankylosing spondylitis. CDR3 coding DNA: TGCGCCAGCAGCTTAACAGGGAGAGCAGATACGCAGTATTTT. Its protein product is CASSLTGRADTQYF.